Shown below are 23 T cell receptor beta chains from a single sample sequenced in a study of cytomegalovirus exposure and HLA in healthy donors. Primers: 60 Vbeta forward and 13 Jbeta reverse. Only in-frame clones appear in the TCRdb table, and some are missing; sequencing was by immunoSEQ multiplex PCR. The table for this sample gives about 52,000 clones. Input material: PBMCs. Receptors were obtained from an older woman in good health and CMV-seropositive.

The rearrangement joins TRBV19 to TRBJ2-7; tentatively, D is TRBD1 (6 bases). Between the trimmed V and J ends, which lost 3 bases and 0 bases, there was a span of 15 bases. The CDR3 spans 16 residues. Germline CDR1 is LNHDA and CDR2 is SQIVND (reference sequence). The CDR3 nucleotides read TGTGCCAGTAGTATTAAAGACAGGTCCGGCTCCTACGAGCAGTACTTC. Translation gives CASSIKDRSGSYEQYF.

The chain combines TRBV7-6 with TRBJ2-1; 11 bases are shared with TRBD2. The germline CDR1 and CDR2 sequences are SGHVS and FNYEAQ. With 5 bases clipped from V and 6 bases from J, the junction kept 6 bases outside the gene matches. The CDR3 is 15 amino acids. In DNA, the CDR3 is TGTGCCAGCAGCGTGACTAGCGGGGATTTCAATGAGCAGTTCTTC. Its protein product is CASSVTSGDFNEQFF.

The chain is built from TRBV28 and TRBJ1-4; 8 bases align to TRBD1. Germline CDR1 reads MDHEN; CDR2 reads SYDVKM. V dropped 4 bases and J dropped 0; count of bases not matched to a gene: 1. This CDR3 has 15 residues. The CDR3 DNA reads TGTGCCAGCAGTTCGGGACAGGCAACTAATGAAAAACTGTTTTTT. Translated: CASSSGQATNEKLFF.

This chain links TRBV6-6 with TRBJ2-3; 10 bases agree with TRBD1. The V and J ends lost 6 bases and 4 bases, in that order; junction bases with no gene match: 7. Germline V gene lookup returns CDR1 MNHNY and CDR2 SVGAGI (reference sequence). The CDR3 spans 15 residues. The CDR3 is CASRTRQGAPDTQYF. The CDR3 DNA is TGTGCCAGCAGGACGCGACAGGGGGCCCCAGATACGCAGTATTTT.

This rearrangement joins TRBV9 to TRBJ2-5; the D gene is possibly TRBD1 (6 bases). The CDR3 is 15 amino acids. V lost 0 bases, J lost 2 bases, and 11 bases lay in between. Germline assignment: CDR1 SGDLS and CDR2 YYNGEE. Here the CDR3 reads CASSVVGQHQETQYF. DNA for the CDR3: TGTGCCAGCAGCGTAGTCGGACAGCATCAAGAGACCCAGTACTTC.

The chain combines TRBV7-9 with TRBJ2-7, with D possibly matching TRBD1 (6 bases). Trimming removed 5 bases from V and 5 bases from J, with 13 bases in between. This CDR3 contains 13 residues. CDR1 is SEHNR and CDR2 is FQNEAQ in the germline V gene (reference sequence). The CDR3 DNA is TGTGCCAGCAGCCTCACAGGGATAGACGAGCAGTACTTC. Its protein is CASSLTGIDEQYF.

The chain couples TRBV28 to TRBJ1-2; no clear D gene. The CDR3 contains 11 residues. Germline CDR1 reads MDHEN; CDR2 reads SYDVKM. Trimming stripped 10 bases from V and 4 bases from J, with 10 bases between. The CDR3 reads CATEGFYGYTF. The CDR3 DNA sequence: TGTGCCACCGAGGGCTTCTATGGCTACACCTTC.

V is TRBV18 and J is TRBJ2-7; 7 bases are shared with TRBD1. V lost 2 bases and J lost 1; bases outside the gene matches: 2. CDR1 is KGHSH, CDR2 LQKENI, per germline. The CDR3 sequence is 14 residues long. CDR3: CASSPSGGSYEQYF. In nucleotides, the CDR3 is TGTGCCAGCTCACCATCAGGGGGATCCTACGAGCAGTACTTC.

This chain connects TRBV7-6 to TRBJ1-1; possibly TRBD1 for D (5 bases). This CDR3 comprises 15 residues. Germline CDR1 SGHVS, CDR2 FNYEAQ. Trimming removed 5 bases from V and 4 bases from J, with 17 bases in between. The CDR3 region has the DNA TGTGCCAGCAGCCCCTTGCAGGGCGGTAGCACTGAAGCTTTCTTT. Protein product: CASSPLQGGSTEAFF. Supplemented by reference TRBV7-6 and TRBJ1-1, the full variable domain reads GAGVSQSPRYKVTKRGQDVALRCDPISGHVSLYWYRQALGQGPEFLTYFNYEAQQDKSGLPNDRFSAERPEGSISTLTIQRTEQRDSAMYRCASSPLQGGSTEAFFGQGTRLTVV.

This chain joins TRBV27 and TRBJ1-1; D gene uncertain. The V and J ends lost 2 bases and 4 bases respectively, with 8 bases between them. The germline V gene encodes CDR1 MNHEY and CDR2 SMNVEV (reference sequence). The CDR3 has 13 amino acids. CDR3 nucleotide sequence: TGTGCCAGCAGTTTAGGGCCTGTCACTGAAGCTTTCTTT. This encodes CASSLGPVTEAFF.

The genes are TRBV12-5 and TRBJ1-6; D may be TRBD1 (5 bases). Germline assignment: CDR1 LGHNT and CDR2 FRNRAP. CDR3 length: 19 amino acids. The V end lost 3 bases, the J end lost 0 bases, and 18 bases lay between the germline ends. CDR3 sequence (DNA): TGTGCTAGTGGTTTCGACACGGGACTATCTAGCTCCTATAATTCACCCCTCCACTTT. Protein sequence: CASGFDTGLSSSYNSPLHF.

This chain connects TRBV7-9 to TRBJ2-7, with a tentative D call TRBD1 (6 bases). Germline V gives CDR1 SEHNR, CDR2 FQNEAQ (reference sequence). With 1 base removed from V and 2 bases from J, the gap between germline ends came to 15 bases. This CDR3 spans 16 amino acids. DNA for the CDR3: TGTGCCAGCAGCTTAGGAGGGGGACGGCAGCCCTACGAGCAGTACTTC. It translates to CASSLGGGRQPYEQYF.

The gene calls are TRBV7-2 and TRBJ1-2, with 7 bases identical to TRBD1. The CDR3 has 15 residues. Looked up from germline, CDR1 is SGHTA and CDR2 is FQGNSA. Trimming cost V 8 bases and J 2 bases; bases outside gene matches: 11. CDR3: CASPPGGTDNYGYTF. CDR3 DNA: TGTGCCAGCCCACCTGGAGGGACAGACAACTATGGCTACACCTTC. The variable domain in full, with the rest retrieved from reference TRBV7-2 and TRBJ1-2, is GAGVSQSPSNKVTEKGKDVELRCDPISGHTALYWYRQSLGQGLEFLIYFQGNSAPDKSGLPSDRFSAERTGGSVSTLTIQRTQQEDSAVYLCASPPGGTDNYGYTFGSGTRLTVV.

The genes are TRBV6-1 and TRBJ1-2; 7 nucleotides agree with TRBD1. The CDR3 covers 13 residues. Germline loops: CDR1 MNHNS, CDR2 SASEGT. With 6 bases clipped from V and 4 bases from J, the junction kept 5 bases outside the gene matches. The CDR3 sequence: CASRRQGSYGYTF. CDR3 sequence (DNA): TGTGCCAGCAGAAGACAGGGATCCTATGGCTACACCTTC.

The gene calls are TRBV6-1 and TRBJ2-7; D gene uncertain. This CDR3 contains 12 residues. Germline lookup yields CDR1 MNHNS and CDR2 SASEGT. V was cut by 5 bases and J by 5 bases, with 10 bases left in between. Here the CDR3 reads CASSFLTDEQYF. CDR3 bases: TGTGCCAGCAGTTTTCTCACAGACGAGCAGTACTTC.

The genes are TRBV13 and TRBJ1-1; D not certain. The V and J ends lost 5 bases and 8 bases respectively, with 12 bases between them. The germline gives CDR1 PRHDT, CDR2 FYEKMQ (reference sequence). The CDR3 totals 12 residues. CDR3 nucleotides: TGTGCCAGCAGCGCTAGAGGTAGGGAAGCTTTCTTT. Its protein product is CASSARGREAFF.

The J gene is TRBJ1-4, the V gene TRBV5-5; a possible D gene is TRBD1 (6 bases). Germline-derived CDR1 and CDR2 are SGHKS and YYEKEE (reference sequence). Trimming shortened V by 1 base and J by 0 bases, and 13 bases separated the two germline ends. CDR3 length: 17 amino acids. The CDR3 spells CASSLNPGDTTNEKLFF. The CDR3 DNA reads as TGTGCCAGCAGCTTGAACCCAGGGGATACAACTAATGAAAAACTGTTTTTT.

The genes are TRBV4-1 and TRBJ1-2; 7 bases are shared with TRBD1. V gave up 0 bases and J gave up 0 bases; unmatched junction bases: 10. Germline V lookup: CDR1 MGHRA, CDR2 YSYEKL. The CDR3 has 18 residues. CDR3 amino acids: CASSQDRRGVGANYGYTF. CDR3 nucleotide sequence: TGCGCCAGCAGCCAAGATCGCAGGGGGGTAGGAGCTAACTATGGCTACACCTTC.

The chain uses TRBV4-1 and TRBJ2-2; 11 bases are a match to TRBD1. V trimming: 1 base; J trimming: 5 bases; junction bases outside the gene matches: 6. Germline lookup yields CDR1 MGHRA and CDR2 YSYEKL. This CDR3 has 17 amino acids. CDR3 nucleotide sequence: TGCGCCAGCAGCCAAGCCTCCGGGACAGGGGGGACCGGGGAGCTGTTTTTT. Translated, it gives CASSQASGTGGTGELFF.

The rearrangement links TRBV5-1 to TRBJ1-1; D ambiguous. Germline V gives CDR1 SGHRS, CDR2 YFSETQ. Trimming stripped 1 base from V and 3 bases from J, with 7 bases between. There are 13 residues in the CDR3. The CDR3 is CASSLTSDTEAFF. The CDR3 region has the DNA TGCGCCAGCAGCTTGACTTCCGACACTGAAGCTTTCTTT.

This rearrangement joins TRBV6-6 to TRBJ1-3; no clear D. Germline CDR1 and CDR2: MNHNY and SVGAGI (reference sequence). This CDR3 region has 16 residues. V lost 5 bases to trimming and J lost 8 bases, with 22 bases between them. The CDR3 sequence is CASSANGVRGGDTIYF. CDR3 in DNA: TGTGCCAGCAGTGCTAACGGGGTTAGAGGAGGAGACACCATATATTTT.

CDR3 in DNA: TGTGCCAGCTCACCGATTACCGGGACTCCAATCCCTCAACGTCAGGAGACCCAGTACTTC. Residues: CASSPITGTPIPQRQETQYF. The chain recombines TRBV18 with TRBJ2-5; weak D call: TRBD2 (6 bases). In germline, CDR1 is KGHSH, CDR2 LQKENI. V was pared by 3 bases and J by 5 bases, with 31 bases between. The CDR3 sequence is 20 residues long.

V and J are TRBV19 and TRBJ1-5, with 11 bases matching TRBD1. V lost 5 bases, J lost 5 bases, and 5 bases stayed unmatched. Germline V gene data show CDR1 as LNHDA and CDR2 as SQIVND (reference sequence). CDR3 size: 15 residues. CDR3 nucleotides: TGTGCCAGTAGTGTGGGACAGGGGGTCGATCAGCCCCAGCATTTT. This encodes CASSVGQGVDQPQHF.